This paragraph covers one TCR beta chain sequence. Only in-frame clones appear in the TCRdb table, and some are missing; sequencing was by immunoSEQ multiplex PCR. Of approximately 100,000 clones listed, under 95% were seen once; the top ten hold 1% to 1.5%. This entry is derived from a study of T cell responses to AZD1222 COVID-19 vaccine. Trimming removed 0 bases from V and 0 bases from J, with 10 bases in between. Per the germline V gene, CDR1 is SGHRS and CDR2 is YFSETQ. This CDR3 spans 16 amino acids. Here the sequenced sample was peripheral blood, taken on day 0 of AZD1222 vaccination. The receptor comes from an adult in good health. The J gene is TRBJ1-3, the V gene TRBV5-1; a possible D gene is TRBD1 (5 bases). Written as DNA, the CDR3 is TGCGCCAGCAGCTTGGGGGGCAGAAACTCTGGAAACACCATATATTTT. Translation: CASSLGGRNSGNTIYF.